This is a list of T cell receptor beta chains from one sample in a study of blood T cells in healthy people across ages. In TCRdb, the 5' RACE reads were re-called with MiXCR into one record per CDR3 protein. The profile shows some 930,000 distinct CDR3 sequences, 25% to 35% of them singletons. These data are also associated with another study on T cells of mothers and their children.

Sequences were obtained from blood. The receptor set was obtained from a woman between 35 and 50 years old in good health. The CDR3 runs from the conserved cysteine through the conserved F or W. Size is stated for part of the rows, as once, few or many counts, or as a class when the clone is expanded.

TRBV9,.,TRBJ1-2,CASSVGDRSYGYTF
TRBV4-3,.,TRBJ2-7,CAGSQTGGGFYEQYF
TRBV4-1,many,TRBJ2-7,CASSDEQLTYEQYF
TRBV5-1,.,TRBJ1-2,CANSLGGVSYGYTF
TRBV7-9,few,TRBJ2-1,CASSLGPVNEQFF
TRBV28,many,TRBJ2-7,CASRINSWYEYEQYF
TRBV2,.,TRBJ1-6,CASQPDQGSRSPLHF
TRBV5-1,many,TRBJ1-2,CASSLATGVYGYTF
TRBV7-9,many,TRBJ2-2,CARDGTIHGELFF
TRBV20-1,once,TRBJ2-3,CSARTAQGTQYF
TRBV4-3,few,TRBJ2-3,CASQLLVGGGNTQYF